These 24 T cell receptor beta chains share one sample of origin, sequenced in a study of a mutant IDH1 vaccine in newly diagnosed glioma. The time point: week 35, safety follow-up. Topical imiquimod was applied with each vaccine dose, which held 300 ug of mutant IDH1 20-mer peptide. This table comes from immunoSEQ multiplex PCR, and its TCRdb copy is limited to in-frame clones, with some not included. The sample includes tens of thousands of clones, over 80% seen only once; the top ten take less than 2.5%. What these receptors recognize is not known. This specimen consisted of PBMCs, obtained from a glioma patient whose treatment included an IDH1 peptide vaccine. Receptors were obtained from a man aged 45-60 years with glioma.

In DNA form, the CDR3 reads TGTGCCAGCAGTGGCCTATCGGGTGAAAAACTGTTTTTT. Residues: CASSGLSGEKLFF. The chain has TRBV6-1 and TRBJ1-4; D is uncertain. The V gene lost 4 bases and the J gene lost 7 bases, with 10 bases spanning the gap. From germline, CDR1 is MNHNS and CDR2 SASEGT. CDR3 length: 13 amino acids.

The CDR3 sequence is CASSPPWNTEAFF. CDR3 DNA: TGTGCCAGCAGCCCCCCTTGGAACACTGAAGCTTTCTTT. This sequence joins TRBV7-9 and TRBJ1-1, with D unclear. V lost 5 bases to trimming and J lost 1 base, with 8 bases between them. The CDR3 sequence is 13 residues long. CDR1 and CDR2 (germline): SEHNR, FQNEAQ (reference sequence).

The chain links TRBV28 to TRBJ2-7; the D gene is possibly TRBD1 (6 bases). The V end lost 7 bases, the J end lost 2 bases, and 12 bases lay between the germline ends. The CDR3 is 13 amino acids. Germline V gene sequence: CDR1 MDHEN, CDR2 SYDVKM. The CDR3: CASTYQGTYEQYF. CDR3 sequence (DNA): TGTGCCAGCACTTATCAGGGGACCTACGAGCAGTACTTC.

The V call is TRBV28, the J call TRBJ1-1; D is perhaps TRBD1 (5 bases). This CDR3 region has 18 residues. The germline CDR1 and CDR2 sequences are MDHEN and SYDVKM. Trimming stripped 0 bases from V and 2 bases from J, with 19 bases between. The CDR3 region has the DNA TGTGCCAGCAGTTTATGGGGGGTGGTGGGGGTTCGAAACACTGAAGCTTTCTTT. Translated: CASSLWGVVGVRNTEAFF. The entire variable domain, with the rest obtained from reference TRBV28 and TRBJ1-1, is as follows: DVKVTQSSRYLVKRTGEKVFLECVQDMDHENMFWYRQDPGLGLRLIYFSYDVKMKEKGDIPEGYSVSREKKERFSLILESASTNQTSMYLCASSLWGVVGVRNTEAFFGQGTRLTVV.

The chain links TRBV29-1 to TRBJ2-7, with TRBD1 identical over 8 bases. Germline trimming cut 6 bases from V and 5 bases from J; bases unmatched to any gene: 12. The V gene's germline CDR1 is SQVTM and CDR2 ANQGSEA. This CDR3 spans 14 amino acids. The CDR3 DNA reads TGCAGCGTCTCCGGTTCAGGGGGCGACGACGAGCAGTACTTC. Protein: CSVSGSGGDDEQYF.

The V call is TRBV7-9, the J call TRBJ1-6; D is undetermined. Per germline, CDR1 SEHNR and CDR2 FQNEAQ (reference sequence). Trimming removed 1 base from V and 9 bases from J, with 13 bases in between. This CDR3 contains 15 residues. The CDR3 DNA reads as TGTGCCAGCAGCTTAGGGGCAGGCCCTCTTTCACCCCTCCACTTT. Translation: CASSLGAGPLSPLHF.

The chain recombines TRBV20-1 with TRBJ1-2, with D uncertain. CDR3 length equals 11 residues. In germline, CDR1 is DFQATT, CDR2 SNEGSKA (reference sequence). Trimming left V 3 bases short and J 4 bases short, with 6 bases between. DNA of the CDR3: TGCAGTGCTAGTATTAGCTATGGCTACACCTTC. Its translation: CSASISYGYTF.

The chain couples TRBV5-4 to TRBJ2-7, with a tentative D call TRBD1 (6 bases). CDR3 length: 16 residues. Trimming removed 1 base from V and 0 bases from J, with 14 bases in between. CDR1 and CDR2 from the germline V gene are SGHNT and YYREEE (reference sequence). The CDR3 reads CASSLLSGQSSYEQYF. The CDR3 DNA follows: TGTGCCAGCAGCTTGTTGTCTGGACAGAGCTCCTACGAGCAGTACTTC.

The V and J genes are TRBV7-8 and TRBJ2-7; D is tentatively TRBD1 or TRBD2 (6 bases each). Per the germline V gene, CDR1 is SGHVS and CDR2 is FQNEAQ. This CDR3 has 13 residues. Trimming took 5 bases from V and 7 from J, leaving 15 bases between them. The CDR3 DNA is TGTGCCAGCAGCCGATTTGGGGGGCCAGAGCAGTACTTC. As protein: CASSRFGGPEQYF. Together with reference TRBV7-8 and TRBJ2-7, the CDR3 gives the full variable domain: GAGVSQSPRYKVAKRGQDVALRCDPISGHVSLFWYQQALGQGPEFLTYFQNEAQLDKSGLPSDRFFAERPEGSVSTLKIQRTQQEDSAVYLCASSRFGGPEQYFGPGTRLTVT.

This clone has more than one count but fewer than ten. The chain has TRBV2 and TRBJ2-7, with D perhaps TRBD2 (5 bases). The CDR3 is 17 residues long. Germline V gene data show CDR1 as SNHLY and CDR2 as FYNNEI. V gave up 4 bases and J gave up 2 bases, with 21 bases separating them. The CDR3 DNA reads TGTGCCAGCAGTGGGACCCTAGGATGGACTGACACCTACGAGCAGTACTTC. Its translation: CASSGTLGWTDTYEQYF.

This clone was recorded once. The chain has TRBV5-1 and TRBJ2-2, with D perhaps TRBD1 (6 bases). The CDR3 contains 18 residues. Germline loops: CDR1 SGHRS, CDR2 YFSETQ. V was pared by 5 bases and J by 4 bases, with 24 bases between. The CDR3 nucleotides read TGCGCCAGCAGAACAGGGTTCAGAGCGGCAGGTATCACCGGGGAGCTGTTTTTT. Amino acids: CASRTGFRAAGITGELFF.

The chain links TRBV19 to TRBJ1-2; 9 bases line up with TRBD1. Germline trimming cut 6 bases from V and 2 bases from J; bases unmatched to any gene: 4. This CDR3 comprises 14 residues. Per the germline V gene, CDR1 is LNHDA and CDR2 is SQIVND (reference sequence). CDR3 in DNA: TGTGCCAGTAGGACAGGGGGAGGCAACTATGGCTACACCTTC. Translated: CASRTGGGNYGYTF. The variable domain in full, with the rest retrieved from reference TRBV19 and TRBJ1-2, is DGGITQSPKYLFRKEGQNVTLSCEQNLNHDAMYWYRQDPGQGLRLIYYSQIVNDFQKGDIAEGYSVSREKKESFPLTVTSAQKNPTAFYLCASRTGGGNYGYTFGSGTRLTVV.

This chain uses TRBV28 with TRBJ1-5; D may be TRBD1 (6 bases). Germline V gives CDR1 MDHEN, CDR2 SYDVKM. The V gene lost 6 bases and the J gene lost 4 bases, with 13 bases spanning the gap. The CDR3 extends over 14 amino acids. CDR3: CASRRGTLNQPQHF. CDR3 DNA sequence: TGTGCCAGCAGACGAGGGACACTTAATCAGCCCCAGCATTTT.

The chain is built from TRBV5-5 and TRBJ2-6; no clear D. Germline V gene lookup returns CDR1 SGHKS and CDR2 YYEKEE (reference sequence). This CDR3 region has 12 residues. The V and J ends lost 3 bases and 2 bases respectively, with 0 bases between them. The CDR3 sequence: CASSSGANVLTF. CDR3 in DNA: TGTGCCAGCAGCTCTGGGGCCAACGTCCTGACTTTC.

The chain has TRBV7-2 and TRBJ1-4, with D maybe TRBD1 (6 bases). The germline V and J ends were trimmed by 4 bases and 7 bases, with 10 bases remaining between them. Germline loops: CDR1 SGHTA, CDR2 FQGNSA. The CDR3 has 13 amino acids. CDR3 nucleotides: TGTGCCAGCAGCTCCAGGGGTGGTGAAAAACTGTTTTTT. As protein: CASSSRGGEKLFF.

This clone occurred once. The V gene is TRBV5-1, the J gene TRBJ2-1; TRBD2 matches 15 bases. This CDR3 region has 16 residues. Germline V gene sequence: CDR1 SGHRS, CDR2 YFSETQ. After removal of 4 bases from V and 9 bases from J, the junction contained 8 bases not matched to a gene. This chain's CDR3 is CASSIGGTSGGIEQFF. DNA of the CDR3: TGCGCCAGCAGCATAGGCGGGACTAGCGGGGGGATTGAGCAGTTCTTC.

The chain couples TRBV19 to TRBJ2-5; a weak D match, TRBD1 (5 bases). The CDR3 length is 11 residues. Trimming removed 8 bases from V and 5 bases from J, with 9 bases in between. CDR1 is LNHDA, CDR2 SQIVND, per germline (reference sequence). The CDR3 region has the DNA TGTGCCAGTGGGGCAGTGGAGACCCAGTACTTC. This translates into CASGAVETQYF.

J is TRBJ2-1 and V is TRBV30, with a weak D call TRBD2 (5 bases). This CDR3 comprises 13 residues. Germline values: CDR1 GTSNPN, CDR2 SVGIG (reference sequence). Trimming took off 0 bases at V and 8 bases at J, with 11 bases between the two ends. DNA of the CDR3: TGTGCCTGGAGTGTTTTCCTTAGCGATGAGCAGTTCTTC. Its protein product is CAWSVFLSDEQFF.

The chain combines TRBV7-8 with TRBJ2-5; TRBD2 is a possible D gene (6 bases). The germline CDR1 and CDR2 sequences are SGHVS and FQNEAQ. V dropped 1 base and J dropped 7 bases, with 7 bases sitting between them. This CDR3 has 12 residues. DNA for the CDR3: TGTGCCAGCAGCTTAGTGCGGGGGACCCAGTACTTC. Protein: CASSLVRGTQYF.

This chain connects TRBV7-2 to TRBJ2-2; TRBD2 aligns across 9 bases. Unmatched junction bases numbered 6, after V lost 3 bases and J lost 7 bases. Germline V gene sequence: CDR1 SGHTA, CDR2 FQGNSA. The CDR3 sequence is 15 residues long. The CDR3 bases are TGTGCCAGCAGCTTTAGCGGGAGCGTCGGCGGGGAGCTGTTTTTT. Translating it yields CASSFSGSVGGELFF.

The rearrangement links TRBV7-2 to TRBJ2-5; D is perhaps TRBD1 or TRBD2 (7 bases each). From germline, CDR1 is SGHTA and CDR2 FQGNSA. Trimming pared 6 bases from V and 5 bases from J, leaving 10 bases between. The CDR3 is 12 amino acids. The CDR3: CASRGGGETQYF. For the CDR3, the DNA is TGTGCCAGCAGGGGAGGGGGCGAGACCCAGTACTTC. Variable domain in full (rest from reference TRBV7-2 and TRBJ2-5): GAGVSQSPSNKVTEKGKDVELRCDPISGHTALYWYRQSLGQGLEFLIYFQGNSAPDKSGLPSDRFSAERTGGSVSTLTIQRTQQEDSAVYLCASRGGGETQYFGPGTRLLVL.

This clone occurred a few times. The chain uses TRBV18 and TRBJ2-5; 7 bases map to TRBD2. Germline CDR1 and CDR2: KGHSH and LQKENI. V dropped 10 bases and J dropped 1; count of bases not matched to a gene: 6. This CDR3 spans 13 amino acids. For the CDR3, the DNA is TGTGCCACCAACGGGGAGGGCCAAGAGACCCAGTACTTC. Translating it yields CATNGEGQETQYF. The entire variable domain, with the rest obtained from reference TRBV18 and TRBJ2-5, is as follows: NAGVMQNPRHLVRRRGQEARLRCSPMKGHSHVYWYRQLPEEGLKFMVYLQKENIIDESGMPKERFSAEFPKEGPSILRIQQVVRGDSAAYFCATNGEGQETQYFGPGTRLLVL.

V gene TRBV10-1 combines with J gene TRBJ2-3; D uncertain. The V end was cut by 2 bases, the J end by 5 bases, with 14 bases between. The CDR3 contains 15 residues. The germline gives CDR1 WNHNN, CDR2 SYGVQD (reference sequence). The DNA for the CDR3 is TGCGCCAGCAGTGAGGGAGCAAGCAGGCGAGATACGCAGTATTTT. Its protein is CASSEGASRRDTQYF.

The chain employs TRBV19 and TRBJ1-1; D might be TRBD1 (6 bases). Germline-derived CDR1 and CDR2 are LNHDA and SQIVND (reference sequence). The V and J ends lost 7 bases and 4 bases respectively, with 10 bases between them. CDR3 size: 12 residues. The CDR3 reads CASTRGATEAFF. In DNA form, the CDR3 reads TGTGCCAGTACGAGGGGGGCCACTGAAGCTTTCTTT.